These T cell receptor beta chains were read from a single sample in a study of control samples from healthy donors and cancer patients. Here immunoSEQ multiplex PCR was the method, and the copy in TCRdb shows in-frame clones only, minus some. The profile shows about 160,000 clones, roughly 89% of them singletons. The sequenced sample consisted of blood. The receptor set was obtained from a man aged 30 to 45 in good health. Each CDR3 is given with its conserved first and last residue. D genes are given only for firm matches. Rows give clone size only sometimes, using once, few, many, or a class for an expanded clone.

abundance	v_gene	d_gene	j_gene	CDR3aa	CDR3nt
-	TRBV9	TRBD2	TRBJ2-1	CVSSVVGGDYNEQFF	TGTGTCAGCAGCGTAGTTGGGGGGGATTACAATGAGCAGTTCTTC
-	TRBV5-1	-	TRBJ2-6	CASSLGAPQFRSGANVLTF	TGCGCCAGCAGCTTGGGGGCACCCCAATTTAGATCTGGGGCCAACGTCCTGACTTTC
-	TRBV10-3	TRBD2	TRBJ2-1	CATQTSLTSGEQFF	TGTGCCACCCAGACTAGCCTAACTTCCGGGGAGCAGTTCTTC
-	TRBV5-4	-	TRBJ1-1	CASRRDMGNTEAFF	TGTGCCAGCAGACGGGACATGGGGAACACTGAAGCTTTCTTT
-	TRBV2	-	TRBJ2-3	CASSEFAGASTDTQYF	TGTGCCAGCAGTGAATTTGCGGGGGCTAGCACAGATACGCAGTATTTT
-	TRBV28	-	TRBJ1-1	CASSPGFMNTEAFF	TGTGCCAGCAGCCCCGGCTTTATGAACACTGAAGCTTTCTTT
-	TRBV7-8	-	TRBJ1-4	CASSLVLGTGEKLFF	TGTGCCAGCAGCTTAGTTCTCGGGACGGGCGAAAAACTGTTTTTT
-	TRBV28	-	TRBJ2-5	CASSSGSLKTQYF	TGTGCCAGCAGTTCCGGGTCCCTGAAGACCCAGTACTTC
-	TRBV28	-	TRBJ2-7	CASSLRPAYEQYF	TGTGCCAGCAGTTTAAGGCCAGCCTACGAGCAGTACTTC
-	TRBV5-4	-	TRBJ1-5	CASSLGGGGQPQHF	TGTGCCAGCAGCTTGGGGGGGGGTGGCCAGCCCCAGCATTTT
-	TRBV5-4	TRBD2	TRBJ2-7	CASSPAASGGESYEQYF	TGTGCCAGCAGCCCGGCGGCTAGCGGGGGGGAATCCTACGAGCAGTACTTC
-	TRBV11-1	TRBD2	TRBJ2-1	CASSLGLLYNEQFF	TGTGCCAGCAGCTTGGGACTACTCTACAATGAGCAGTTCTTC
-	TRBV5-5	TRBD1	TRBJ1-1	CASSPRDRTNTEAFF	TGTGCCAGCAGCCCCCGGGACAGAACGAACACTGAAGCTTTCTTT
-	TRBV6-4	TRBD1	TRBJ2-1	CASSDRQGPYNEQFF	TGTGCCAGCAGTGACCGACAGGGCCCCTACAATGAGCAGTTCTTC
-	TRBV6-1	-	TRBJ1-2	CASSERGRISYGYTF	TGTGCCAGCAGTGAAAGGGGCAGGATTAGCTATGGCTACACCTTC
-	TRBV6-1	-	TRBJ1-4	CASSEWGTNEKLFF	TGTGCCAGCAGTGAATGGGGGACTAATGAAAAACTGTTTTTT
-	TRBV11-2	-	TRBJ2-1	CASSLQNEQFF	TGTGCCAGCAGCCTCCAGAATGAGCAGTTCTTC
-	TRBV19	TRBD1	TRBJ2-5	CASSFSGQVETQYF	TGTGCCAGTAGTTTCTCCGGACAGGTAGAGACCCAGTACTTC
-	TRBV24-1	-	TRBJ2-5	CASRAGGEETQYF	TGTGCCTCCCGCGCAGGTGGGGAAGAGACCCAGTACTTC
-	TRBV9	TRBD1	TRBJ2-7	CASSVGPGTGLGNEQYF	TGTGCCAGCAGCGTAGGGCCAGGGACAGGGTTAGGTAACGAGCAGTACTTC
-	TRBV30	-	TRBJ1-2	CAWSGHRTGTYQDGYTF	TGTGCCTGGAGCGGGCATCGGACGGGGACTTATCAAGATGGCTACACCTTC
-	TRBV18	-	TRBJ1-5	CASSPRGENYQPQHF	TGTGCCAGCTCACCAAGGGGGGAAAACTATCAGCCCCAGCATTTT
once	TRBV5-1	-	TRBJ2-3	CASSLGLTSTDTQYF	TGCGCCAGCAGCTTGGGACTTACCAGTACAGATACGCAGTATTTT
-	TRBV6-5	-	TRBJ2-1	CASSYSGGQGNEQFF	TGTGCCAGCAGTTACTCGGGGGGGCAGGGGAATGAGCAGTTCTTC
-	TRBV9	-	TRBJ1-6	CASSVVAGGNSPLHF	TGTGCCAGCAGCGTAGTTGCGGGCGGTAATTCACCCCTCCACTTT
-	TRBV14	-	TRBJ2-3	CASSQGGIGADTQYF	TGTGCCAGCAGCCAAGGGGGGATCGGGGCAGATACGCAGTATTTT
-	TRBV6-2/TRBV6-3	TRBD1	TRBJ1-2	CASSSVPRGREGYTF	TGTGCCAGCAGTTCCGTTCCCAGGGGGCGCGAAGGCTACACCTTC
-	TRBV11-3	TRBD2	TRBJ2-5	CASSSSGGAGETQYF	TGTGCCAGCAGCTCTAGCGGGGGGGCGGGAGAGACCCAGTACTTC
-	TRBV19	-	TRBJ1-1	CASSLGRGRMNTEAFF	TGTGCCAGTAGCCTTGGAAGGGGGAGAATGAACACTGAAGCTTTCTTT